This T cell receptor beta chain derives from a study of shared clonotypes between healthy human individuals. The assay was immunoSEQ multiplex PCR, and TCRdb's table has in-frame clones only and misses some. The sample comprises about 2.4 million clones, 90% to 95% of which are singletons, and 0.11% to 0.15% rests with the top ten. The CDR3 sequence is 15 residues long. CDR1 is GTSNPN, CDR2 SVGIG, per germline (reference sequence). With V trimmed by 6 bases and J by 9 bases, 13 bases remained unmatched. The source material was naive CD4+ T cells sorted from blood. Subset indicated: CD45RA+ positively selected. The V call is TRBV30, the J call TRBJ2-3; 12 bases agree with TRBD2. The sequence was collected from a man between 18 and 29 years old in good health. CDR3 residues: CACAQLAGGPQTQYF. DNA for the CDR3: TGTGCCTGCGCGCAACTAGCGGGAGGCCCCCAGACGCAGTATTTT.